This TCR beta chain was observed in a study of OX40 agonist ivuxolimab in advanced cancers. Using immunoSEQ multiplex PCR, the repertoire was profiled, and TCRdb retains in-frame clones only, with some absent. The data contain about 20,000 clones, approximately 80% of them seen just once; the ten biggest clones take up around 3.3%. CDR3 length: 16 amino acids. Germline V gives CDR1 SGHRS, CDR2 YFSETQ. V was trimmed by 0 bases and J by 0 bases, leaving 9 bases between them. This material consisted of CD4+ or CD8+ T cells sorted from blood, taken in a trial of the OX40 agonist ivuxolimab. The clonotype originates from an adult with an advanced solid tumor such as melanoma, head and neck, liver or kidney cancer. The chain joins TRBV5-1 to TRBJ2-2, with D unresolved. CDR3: CASSLGVISNTGELFF. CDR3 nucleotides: TGCGCCAGCAGCTTGGGAGTCATTTCGAACACCGGGGAGCTGTTTTTT.